The 10 T cell receptor beta chains in this list originate from one sample, sequenced in a study of cytomegalovirus exposure and HLA in healthy donors (dated by TCRdb to about 2017). The library was prepared using the immunoSEQ multiplex PCR assay. A mixture of 60 forward primers for TCR Vbeta segments and 13 reverse primers for TCR Jbeta segments was used in the multiplex PCR. TCRdb carries this immuneACCESS record with in-frame sequences only. Its versions omit some clonotypes, under half of them owing to an unresolved V gene in the studies checked, with the rest unexplained. The sample records 120,000 to 150,000 clones, about 74% of which are singletons. Of the sample, roughly 2% is held by the ten largest clones. The sequencing sample was made of PBMCs. These receptors all come from a woman between 35 and 50 years old in good health and CMV-seronegative.

The chain combines TRBV6-5 with TRBJ1-2, with 8 bases fitting TRBD1. After removal of 6 bases from V and 3 bases from J, the junction contained 6 bases not matched to a gene. The V gene's germline CDR1 is MNHEY and CDR2 SVGAGI. The CDR3 is 14 amino acids. This CDR3 is CASREQGVDYGYTF. The CDR3 DNA is TGTGCCAGCAGAGAACAGGGGGTTGACTATGGCTACACCTTC.

This clone was counted between two and nine times. The V and J genes are TRBV5-6 and TRBJ1-5; D uncertain. With 2 bases removed from V and 2 bases from J, the gap between germline ends came to 8 bases. This CDR3 has 14 amino acids. Germline V CDR1 and CDR2: SGHDT, YYEEEE. CDR3 sequence (DNA): TGTGCCAGCAGCTTTTGGGGAGGCAATCAGCCCCAGCATTTT. It is translated as CASSFWGGNQPQHF.

The chain carries TRBV6-5 and TRBJ2-1; 10 bases agree with TRBD1. Germline lookup yields CDR1 MNHEY and CDR2 SVGAGI. This CDR3 has 13 residues. V gave up 6 bases and J gave up 8 bases; unmatched junction bases: 4. CDR3 sequence: CASSGTGEDEQFF. The CDR3 nucleotides read TGTGCCAGCAGCGGGACAGGGGAGGATGAGCAGTTCTTC.

The V gene is TRBV11-2, the J gene TRBJ2-1; 9 nucleotides agree with TRBD2. Germline V CDR1 and CDR2: SGHAT, FQNNGV. This CDR3 has 15 residues. Trimming cost V 5 bases and J 6 bases; bases outside gene matches: 8. CDR3 protein: CASSLSGSTSNEQFF. DNA for the CDR3: TGTGCCAGCAGCCTTAGCGGGAGTACTAGCAATGAGCAGTTCTTC.

CDR3 in amino acids: CASSSRQGAKSSYEQYF. The CDR3 DNA follows: TGTGCCAGCAGCTCCCGACAGGGGGCGAAGAGCTCCTACGAGCAGTACTTC. V usage is TRBV7-9 and J usage is TRBJ2-7; 10 bases line up with TRBD1. V gave up 4 bases and J gave up 0 bases; unmatched junction bases: 9. The germline V gene encodes CDR1 SEHNR and CDR2 FQNEAQ (reference sequence). This CDR3 has 17 amino acids.

The V gene is TRBV15, the J gene TRBJ2-7, with 10 positions matching TRBD1. The CDR3 runs to 15 residues. The germline V gene encodes CDR1 LNHNV and CDR2 YYDKDF (reference sequence). With 4 bases clipped from V and 2 bases from J, the junction kept 5 bases outside the gene matches. CDR3 nucleotide sequence: TGTGCCACCAGCACCCGGACAGGGGGGACCTACGAGCAGTACTTC. It is translated as CATSTRTGGTYEQYF.

The table lists this clone with a few counts. The chain employs TRBV6-5 and TRBJ1-2; TRBD1 is a possible D gene (6 bases). Germline CDR1 MNHEY, CDR2 SVGAGI. V was trimmed by 5 bases and J by 13 bases, leaving 20 bases between them. The CDR3 length is 13 residues. The CDR3 DNA is TGTGCCAGCAGTGGTACAGGGATCCCACGACCCACCTTC. It yields the protein CASSGTGIPRPTF.

V usage is TRBV25-1 and J usage is TRBJ2-5; D may be TRBD1 or TRBD2 (5 bases each). The end of the DNA fits TRBJ2-7 better, so the J call may be wrong. The CDR3 totals 14 residues. CDR1 and CDR2 (germline): MGHDK, SYGVNS. CDR3 DNA sequence: TGTGCCAGCAGTGAGGGACGGGACTCCTACGAGCAGTACTTC. Amino acid sequence: CASSEGRDSYEQYF.

The chain links TRBV9 to TRBJ2-5; 12 nucleotides match TRBD2. V shed 2 bases and J 3 bases; nucleotides not matched to a gene: 8. The germline V gene has CDR1 SGDLS and CDR2 YYNGEE. CDR3 size: 17 residues. The CDR3 DNA reads as TGTGCCAGCAGCGTCCAACCGGGACTAGCGGGCAAAGAGACCCAGTACTTC. Encoded protein: CASSVQPGLAGKETQYF.

The rearrangement uses TRBV7-8 and TRBJ1-2; 9 bases are shared with TRBD1. The V gene's germline CDR1 is SGHVS and CDR2 FQNEAQ. There are 14 residues in the CDR3. V lost 5 bases, J lost 6 bases, and 7 bases stayed unmatched. CDR3 DNA sequence: TGTGCCAGCAGCACCCGACAGGGGGTCGATGGCTACACCTTC. Translated, it gives CASSTRQGVDGYTF.